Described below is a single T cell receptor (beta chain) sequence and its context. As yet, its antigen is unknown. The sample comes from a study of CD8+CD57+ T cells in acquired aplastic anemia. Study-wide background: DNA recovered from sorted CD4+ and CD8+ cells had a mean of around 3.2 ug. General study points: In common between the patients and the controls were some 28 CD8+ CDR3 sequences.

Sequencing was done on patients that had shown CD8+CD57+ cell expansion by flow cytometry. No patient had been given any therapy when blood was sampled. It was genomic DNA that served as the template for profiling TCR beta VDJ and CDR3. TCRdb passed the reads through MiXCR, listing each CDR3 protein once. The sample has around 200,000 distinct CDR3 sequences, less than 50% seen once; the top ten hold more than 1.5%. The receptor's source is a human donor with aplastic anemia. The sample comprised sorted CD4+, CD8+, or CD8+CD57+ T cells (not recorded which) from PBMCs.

In DNA, the CDR3 is TGTGCCAGCAGCGTAGGACAGGACACTGAAGCTTTCTTT. Residues: CASSVGQDTEAFF. The gene calls are TRBV9 and TRBJ1-1, with D tentatively TRBD1 (6 bases). The germline gives CDR1 SGDLS, CDR2 YYNGEE. The V end lost 0 bases, the J end lost 3 bases, and 6 bases lay between the germline ends. The CDR3 is made up of 13 amino acids.